This T cell receptor (beta chain) was found in a study of control samples from healthy donors and cancer patients. Sequenced by immunoSEQ multiplex PCR; TCRdb stores in-frame clones only, minus some. This sample carries roughly 200,000 clones, about nine tenths of them seen once, and the ten largest clones take over 1.5%. Trimming cost V 2 bases and J 4 bases; bases outside gene matches: 4. Germline lookup yields CDR1 SGHRS and CDR2 YFSETQ. This CDR3 has 14 amino acids. The rearrangement joins TRBV5-1 to TRBJ1-2; 8 bases agree with TRBD1. This TCR derives from a man aged 25 to 40 in good health. The sample taken for sequencing was blood. The CDR3 DNA is TGCGCCAGCAGCTTAGACAGGGGTGGCTATGGCTACACCTTC. Translation gives CASSLDRGGYGYTF.